Included here is one T cell receptor beta chain sequence, with context. The data derive from a study of control samples from healthy donors and cancer patients. Deletions cut 3 bases from V and 5 bases from J, with 7 bases between. This CDR3 spans 12 amino acids. Per the germline V gene, CDR1 is SGHTA and CDR2 is FQGNSA. Using immunoSEQ multiplex PCR, the repertoire was profiled, and TCRdb retains in-frame clones only, with some absent. The sample shows more than 50,000 clones, just over 90% of them seen only once. The chain combines TRBV7-2 with TRBJ2-5, with D unresolved. The origin of this receptor is a woman between 50 and 59 years old with colorectal cancer. Sequencing used PBMCs. CDR3 protein: CASSFLYETQYF. As DNA, the CDR3 is TGTGCCAGCAGCTTCTTATACGAGACCCAGTACTTC.